The present T cell receptor beta chain was sequenced within a study of blood T cell repertoires in COVID-19. Background on the study: There were acute and convalescent COVID-19 samples, and they came from the United States, Italy and Spain. Nucleic acid was either cDNA or gDNA, and it came from T cells, B-cell-depleted T cells, or PBMCs.

As processed by the authors: It was from reference gene primer amplification that nucleated cell counts were estimated. Some clones are missing from TCRdb's copy, which holds only in-frame ones; the method was immunoSEQ multiplex PCR. V and J calls and clone size follow that table, whereas D and trimming were derived from the DNA. The data hold about 14,000 clones, with over 75% observed a single time. CDR3 size: 13 residues. Germline CDR1 and CDR2: MDHEN and SYDVKM. V was clipped by 5 bases and J by 8 bases, with 12 bases between them. This sequence originates from a human donor in a cohort sampled during active COVID-19. Sequenced: peripheral blood. V usage is TRBV28 and J usage is TRBJ1-4; no clear D gene. The CDR3 region has the DNA TGTGCCAGCAGTGACCCGACTGGCGAAAAACTGTTTTTT. As protein: CASSDPTGEKLFF.